This T cell receptor (beta chain) stems from a study of cytomegalovirus exposure and HLA in healthy donors. Study-level points and caveats: Many donors shared some public TCRs, even though most TCR sequences were rare.

This clone was counted only a few times. What it binds is not known. Sequencing used immunoSEQ multiplex PCR; TCRdb keeps in-frame clones, though not all of them. The sample includes about 160,000 clones, roughly nine tenths of them seen just once. The germline gives CDR1 GTSNPN, CDR2 SVGIG (reference sequence). The V end was cut by 3 bases, the J end by 2 bases, with 7 bases between. This CDR3 is built from 12 residues. The source material was PBMCs. The receptor was isolated from a woman in her twenties or thirties in good health and CMV-seronegative. V gene TRBV30 combines with J gene TRBJ1-2, with TRBD1 as a possible D gene (6 bases). The CDR3 DNA sequence: TGTGCCTGGAGGGGACACAACTATGGCTACACCTTC. This codes for CAWRGHNYGYTF.